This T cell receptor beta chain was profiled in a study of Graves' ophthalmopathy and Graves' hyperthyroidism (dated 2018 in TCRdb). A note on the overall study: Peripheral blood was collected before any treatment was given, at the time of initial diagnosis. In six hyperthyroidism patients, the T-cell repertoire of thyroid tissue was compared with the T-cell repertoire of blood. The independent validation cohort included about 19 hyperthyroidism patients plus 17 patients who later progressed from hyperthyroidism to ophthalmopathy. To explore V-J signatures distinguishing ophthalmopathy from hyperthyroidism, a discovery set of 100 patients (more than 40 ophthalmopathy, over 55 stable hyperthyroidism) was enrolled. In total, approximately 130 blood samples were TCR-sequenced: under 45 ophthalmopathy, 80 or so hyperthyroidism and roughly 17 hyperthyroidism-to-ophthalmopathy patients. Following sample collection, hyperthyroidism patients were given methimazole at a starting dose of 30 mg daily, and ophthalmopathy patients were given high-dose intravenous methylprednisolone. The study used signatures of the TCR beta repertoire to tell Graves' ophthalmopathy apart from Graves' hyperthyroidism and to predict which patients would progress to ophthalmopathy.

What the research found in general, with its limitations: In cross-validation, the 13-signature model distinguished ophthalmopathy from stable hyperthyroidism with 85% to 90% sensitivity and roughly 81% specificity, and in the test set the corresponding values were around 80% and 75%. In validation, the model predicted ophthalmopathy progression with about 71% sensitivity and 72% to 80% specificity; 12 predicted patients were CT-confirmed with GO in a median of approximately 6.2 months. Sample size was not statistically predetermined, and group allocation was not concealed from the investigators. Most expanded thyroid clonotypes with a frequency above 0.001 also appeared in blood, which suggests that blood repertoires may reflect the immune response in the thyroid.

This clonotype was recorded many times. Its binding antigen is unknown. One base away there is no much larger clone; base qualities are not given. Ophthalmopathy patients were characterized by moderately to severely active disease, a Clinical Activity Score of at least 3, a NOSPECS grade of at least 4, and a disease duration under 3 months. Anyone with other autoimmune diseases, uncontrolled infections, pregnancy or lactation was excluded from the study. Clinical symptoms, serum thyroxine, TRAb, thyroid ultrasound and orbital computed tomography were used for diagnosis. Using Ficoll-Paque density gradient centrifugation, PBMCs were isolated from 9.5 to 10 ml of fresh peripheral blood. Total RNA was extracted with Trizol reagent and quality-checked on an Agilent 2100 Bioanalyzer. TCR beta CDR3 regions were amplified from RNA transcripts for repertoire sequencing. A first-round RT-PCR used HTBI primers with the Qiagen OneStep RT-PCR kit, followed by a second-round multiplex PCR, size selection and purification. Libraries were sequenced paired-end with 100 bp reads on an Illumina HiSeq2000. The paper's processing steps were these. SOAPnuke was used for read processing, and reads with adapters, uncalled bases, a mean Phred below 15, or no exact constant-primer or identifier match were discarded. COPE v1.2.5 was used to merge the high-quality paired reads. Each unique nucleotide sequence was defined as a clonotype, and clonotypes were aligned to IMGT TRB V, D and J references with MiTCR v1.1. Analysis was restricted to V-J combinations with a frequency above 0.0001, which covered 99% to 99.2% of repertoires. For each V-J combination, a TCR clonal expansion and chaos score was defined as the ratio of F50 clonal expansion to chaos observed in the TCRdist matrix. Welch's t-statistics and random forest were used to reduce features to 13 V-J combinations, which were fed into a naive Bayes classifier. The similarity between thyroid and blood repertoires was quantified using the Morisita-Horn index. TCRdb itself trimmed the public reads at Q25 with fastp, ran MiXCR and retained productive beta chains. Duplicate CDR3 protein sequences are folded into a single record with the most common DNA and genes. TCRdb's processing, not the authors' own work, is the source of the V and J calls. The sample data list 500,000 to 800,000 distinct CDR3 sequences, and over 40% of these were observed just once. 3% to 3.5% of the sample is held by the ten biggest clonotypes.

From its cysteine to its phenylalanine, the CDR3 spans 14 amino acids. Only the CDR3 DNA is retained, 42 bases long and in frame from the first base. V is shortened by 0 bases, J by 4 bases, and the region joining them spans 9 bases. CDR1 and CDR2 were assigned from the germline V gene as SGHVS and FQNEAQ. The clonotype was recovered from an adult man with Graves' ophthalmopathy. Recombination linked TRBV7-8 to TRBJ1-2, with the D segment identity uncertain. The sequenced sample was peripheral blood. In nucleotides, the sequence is TGTGCCAGCAGCTTAGCGGGGAAAAGCTATGGCTACACCTTC. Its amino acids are CASSLAGKSYGYTF.